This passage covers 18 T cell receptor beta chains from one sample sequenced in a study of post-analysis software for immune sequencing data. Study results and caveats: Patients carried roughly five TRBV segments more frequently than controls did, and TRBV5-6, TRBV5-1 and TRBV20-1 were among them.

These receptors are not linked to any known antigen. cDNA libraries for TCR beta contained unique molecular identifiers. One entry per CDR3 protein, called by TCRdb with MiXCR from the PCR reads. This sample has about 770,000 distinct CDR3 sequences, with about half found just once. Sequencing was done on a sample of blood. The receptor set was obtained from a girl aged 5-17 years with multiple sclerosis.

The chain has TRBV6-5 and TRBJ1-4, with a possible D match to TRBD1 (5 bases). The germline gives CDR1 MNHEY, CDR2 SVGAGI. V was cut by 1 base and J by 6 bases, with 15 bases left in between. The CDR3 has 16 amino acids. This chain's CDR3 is CASSYFGTSIYEKLFF. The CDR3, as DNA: TGTGCCAGCAGTTACTTTGGGACCTCGATATATGAAAAACTGTTTTTT.

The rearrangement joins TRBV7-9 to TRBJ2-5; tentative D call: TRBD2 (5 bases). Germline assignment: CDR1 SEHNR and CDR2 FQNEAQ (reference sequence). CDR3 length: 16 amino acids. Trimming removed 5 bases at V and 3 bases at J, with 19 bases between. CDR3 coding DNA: TGTGCCAGCAGCCAGGTGGCAAGGAACGGGGAAGAGACCCAGTACTTC. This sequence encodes CASSQVARNGEETQYF.

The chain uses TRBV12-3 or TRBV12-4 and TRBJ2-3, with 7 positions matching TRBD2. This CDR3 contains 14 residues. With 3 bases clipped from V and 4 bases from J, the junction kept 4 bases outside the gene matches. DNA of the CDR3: TGTGCCAGCAGTTTCGCGGGAGCCCCAGATACGCAGTATTTT. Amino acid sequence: CASSFAGAPDTQYF.

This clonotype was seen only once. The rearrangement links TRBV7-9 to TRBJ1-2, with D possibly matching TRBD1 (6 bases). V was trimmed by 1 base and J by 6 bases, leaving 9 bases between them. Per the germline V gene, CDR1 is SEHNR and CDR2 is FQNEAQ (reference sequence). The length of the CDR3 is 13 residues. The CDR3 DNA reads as TGTGCCAGCAGCTTAGAGACAGGCGATGGCTACACCTTC. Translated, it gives CASSLETGDGYTF.

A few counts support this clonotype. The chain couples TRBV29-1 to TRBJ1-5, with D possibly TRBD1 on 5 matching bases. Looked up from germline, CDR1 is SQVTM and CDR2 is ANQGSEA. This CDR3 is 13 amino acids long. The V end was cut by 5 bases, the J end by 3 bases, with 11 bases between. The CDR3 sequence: CSVLGGINQPQHF. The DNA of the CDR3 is TGCAGCGTTCTTGGGGGGATCAATCAGCCCCAGCATTTT.

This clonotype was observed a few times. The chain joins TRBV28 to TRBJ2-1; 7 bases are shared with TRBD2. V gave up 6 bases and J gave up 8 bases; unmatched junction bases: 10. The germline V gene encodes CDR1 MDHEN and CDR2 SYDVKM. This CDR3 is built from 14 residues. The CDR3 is CASRRLWGGYEQFF. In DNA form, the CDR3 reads TGTGCCAGCAGGAGGCTCTGGGGGGGATATGAGCAGTTCTTC.

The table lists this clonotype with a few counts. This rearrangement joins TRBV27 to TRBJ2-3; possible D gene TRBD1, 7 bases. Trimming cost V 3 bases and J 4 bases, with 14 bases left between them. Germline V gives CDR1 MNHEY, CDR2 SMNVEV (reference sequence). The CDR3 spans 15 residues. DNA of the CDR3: TGTGCCAGCAGTTTCGGAGGGGGCTACGCAGATACGCAGTATTTT. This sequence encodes CASSFGGGYADTQYF.

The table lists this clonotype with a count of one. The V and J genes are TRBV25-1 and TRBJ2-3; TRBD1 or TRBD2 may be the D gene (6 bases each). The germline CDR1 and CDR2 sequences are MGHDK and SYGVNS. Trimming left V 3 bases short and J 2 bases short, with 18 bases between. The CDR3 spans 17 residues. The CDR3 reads CASSEGGGGPFTDTQYF. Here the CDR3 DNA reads TGTGCCAGCAGTGAGGGAGGAGGGGGTCCTTTCACAGATACGCAGTATTTT. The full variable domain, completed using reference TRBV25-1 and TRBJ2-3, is EADIYQTPRYLVIGTGKKITLECSQTMGHDKMYWYQQDPGMELHLIHYSYGVNSTEKGDLSSESTVSRIRTEHFPLTLESARPSHTSQYLCASSEGGGGPFTDTQYFGPGTRLTVL.

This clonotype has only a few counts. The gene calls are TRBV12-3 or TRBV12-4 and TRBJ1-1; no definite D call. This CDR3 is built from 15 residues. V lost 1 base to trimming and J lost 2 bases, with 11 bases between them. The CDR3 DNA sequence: TGTGCCAGCAGTTTAGATCTAAATGGTAACACTGAAGCTTTCTTT. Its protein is CASSLDLNGNTEAFF.

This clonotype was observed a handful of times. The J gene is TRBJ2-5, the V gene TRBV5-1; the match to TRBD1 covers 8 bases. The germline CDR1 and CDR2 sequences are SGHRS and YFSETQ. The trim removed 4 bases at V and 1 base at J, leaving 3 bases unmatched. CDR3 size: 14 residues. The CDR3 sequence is CASSTGQGQETQYF. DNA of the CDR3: TGCGCCAGCAGCACCGGACAGGGCCAAGAGACCCAGTACTTC.

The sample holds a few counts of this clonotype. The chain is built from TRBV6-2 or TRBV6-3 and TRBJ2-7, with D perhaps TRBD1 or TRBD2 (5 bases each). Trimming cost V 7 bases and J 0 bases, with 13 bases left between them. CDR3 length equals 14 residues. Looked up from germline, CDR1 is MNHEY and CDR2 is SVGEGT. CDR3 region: CASTLRGTSYEQYF. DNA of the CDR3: TGTGCCAGCACCCTACGGGGCACCTCCTACGAGCAGTACTTC.

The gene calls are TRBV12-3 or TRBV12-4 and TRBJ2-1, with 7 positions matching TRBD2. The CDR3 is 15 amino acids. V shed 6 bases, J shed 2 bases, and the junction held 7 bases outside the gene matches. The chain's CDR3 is CASSALAAAYNEQFF. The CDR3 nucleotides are TGTGCCAGCAGCGCGCTAGCGGCCGCCTACAATGAGCAGTTCTTC.

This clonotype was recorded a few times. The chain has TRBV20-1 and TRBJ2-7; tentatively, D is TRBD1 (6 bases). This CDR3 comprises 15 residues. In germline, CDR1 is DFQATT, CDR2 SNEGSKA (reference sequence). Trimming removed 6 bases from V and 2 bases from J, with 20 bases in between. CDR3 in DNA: TGCAGTGCATCGAAGAAACCGGGACAAGCCTACGAGCAGTACTTC. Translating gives CSASKKPGQAYEQYF.

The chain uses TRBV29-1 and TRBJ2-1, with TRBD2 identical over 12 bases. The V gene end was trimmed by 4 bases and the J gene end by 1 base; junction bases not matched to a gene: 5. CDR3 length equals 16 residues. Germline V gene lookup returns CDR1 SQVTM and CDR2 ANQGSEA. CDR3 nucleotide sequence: TGCAGCGTTGGCCAGACTAGCGGGAGTTCCTACAATGAGCAGTTCTTC. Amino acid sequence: CSVGQTSGSSYNEQFF.

The CDR3 protein is CASSLDRDRDTQYF. CDR3 nucleotide sequence: TGTGCCAGCAGTTTGGACAGGGACAGGGATACGCAGTATTTT. The V gene is TRBV27, the J gene TRBJ2-3, with 8 nucleotides matching TRBD1. The V segment lost 3 bases and the J segment 6 bases; nucleotides outside the gene matches: 5. CDR1 is MNHEY and CDR2 is SMNVEV in the germline V gene (reference sequence). The CDR3 contains 14 residues.

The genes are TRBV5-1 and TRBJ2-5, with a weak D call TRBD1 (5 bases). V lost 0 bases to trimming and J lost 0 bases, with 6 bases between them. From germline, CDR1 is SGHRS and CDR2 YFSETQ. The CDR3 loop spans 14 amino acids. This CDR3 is CASSLEGNQETQYF. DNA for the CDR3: TGCGCCAGCAGCTTGGAGGGGAACCAAGAGACCCAGTACTTC.

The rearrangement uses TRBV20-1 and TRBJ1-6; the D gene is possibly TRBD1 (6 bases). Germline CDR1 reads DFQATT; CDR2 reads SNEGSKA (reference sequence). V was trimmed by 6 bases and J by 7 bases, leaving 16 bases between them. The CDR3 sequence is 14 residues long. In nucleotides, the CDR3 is TGCAGTGCCCAGCGGGGGGCGGAAAATTCACCCCTCCACTTT. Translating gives CSAQRGAENSPLHF.

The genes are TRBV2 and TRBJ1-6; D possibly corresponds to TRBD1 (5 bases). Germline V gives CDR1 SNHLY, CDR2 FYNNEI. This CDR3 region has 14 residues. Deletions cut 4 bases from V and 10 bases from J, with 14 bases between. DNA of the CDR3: TGTGCCAGCAGTGCCGTATCCGGGGGATCACCCCTCCACTTT. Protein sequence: CASSAVSGGSPLHF.